The 14 T cell receptor beta chains given below trace back to one sample, sequenced in a study of shared clonotypes between healthy human individuals. TCRdb's copy holds only in-frame clones and misses some; the assay was immunoSEQ multiplex PCR. This table has approximately 1.5 million clones, 98% appearing once. The sequenced sample consisted of naive CD4+ T cells sorted from blood. The subset is: CD45RA+ positively selected. The receptors come from a man aged 30 to 45 in good health.

The V and J genes are TRBV5-6 and TRBJ1-5; 8 bases fit TRBD1. V was pared by 2 bases and J by 3 bases, with 4 bases of the junction left unmatched. The CDR3 contains 15 residues. Germline V gene data show CDR1 as SGHDT and CDR2 as YYEEEE. The chain's CDR3 is CASSFQGAFNQPQHF. The CDR3 DNA reads TGTGCCAGCAGCTTTCAGGGGGCTTTCAATCAGCCCCAGCATTTT.

This chain joins TRBV7-8 and TRBJ2-7; unclear D gene. This CDR3 contains 15 residues. V shed 5 bases and J shed 3 bases, with 17 bases lying between them. Germline assignment: CDR1 SGHVS and CDR2 FQNEAQ. CDR3 sequence (DNA): TGTGCCAGCAGCCAACCACGGATCACCTACTACGAGCAGTACTTC. It encodes CASSQPRITYYEQYF.

The chain employs TRBV7-9 and TRBJ2-3; no reliable D call. The germline gives CDR1 SEHNR, CDR2 FQNEAQ (reference sequence). The CDR3 has 11 residues. V lost 4 bases and J lost 7, with 6 bases in between. CDR3 in amino acids: CASSSSYTQYF. DNA for the CDR3: TGTGCCAGCAGCTCCTCGTATACGCAGTATTTT.

The chain is built from TRBV7-6 and TRBJ2-7, with 7 bases that match TRBD2. CDR1 is SGHVS and CDR2 is FNYEAQ in the germline V gene. V lost 2 bases to trimming and J lost 3 bases; unmatched junction nucleotides: 10. The CDR3 has 16 amino acids. The CDR3 region has the DNA TGTGCCAGCAGCTTAAACTCCGCGGGAGCGGACTACGAGCAGTACTTC. Encoded protein: CASSLNSAGADYEQYF.

The V and J genes are TRBV5-4 and TRBJ2-1, with 9 bases matching TRBD2. J lost 8 bases, V lost 4 bases, and 7 bases had no gene match. This CDR3 spans 14 amino acids. Germline V CDR1 and CDR2: SGHNT, YYREEE (reference sequence). In DNA form, the CDR3 reads TGTGCCAGCAGCAGAGCGGGAGGTATGGATGAGCAGTTCTTC. Translation: CASSRAGGMDEQFF.

V gene TRBV29-1 combines with J gene TRBJ1-4; 7 bases map to TRBD1. The ends lost 7 bases at V and 0 bases at J; junction bases unmatched: 5. Germline V lookup: CDR1 SQVTM, CDR2 ANQGSEA. CDR3 length: 14 residues. The CDR3 loop reads CSARQGATNEKLFF. CDR3 in DNA: TGCAGCGCGCGACAGGGAGCAACTAATGAAAAACTGTTTTTT.

The CDR3 bases are TGTGCCAGCAGCCTAAACGCACAAATACAAGAGACCCAGTACTTC. Translating it yields CASSLNAQIQETQYF. V gene TRBV11-2 combines with J gene TRBJ2-5; no clear D. CDR1 and CDR2 from the germline V gene are SGHAT and FQNNGV. The CDR3 spans 15 residues. The germline V and J ends were trimmed by 5 bases and 2 bases, with 15 bases remaining between them.

CDR3 in DNA: TGTGCCAGCAGCTTAACTGGCAGGGCTGGGACTGAAGCTTTCTTT. It codes for CASSLTGRAGTEAFF. The chain employs TRBV7-3 and TRBJ1-1; D is possibly TRBD1 (5 bases). Germline-derived CDR1 and CDR2 are SGHTA and FQGTGA. The CDR3 runs to 15 residues. V shed 0 bases and J shed 5 bases, with 13 bases lying between them.

The V and J genes are TRBV20-1 and TRBJ1-1; D unresolved. Deletions cut 3 bases from V and 4 bases from J, with 6 bases between. The CDR3 runs 11 residues. Germline values: CDR1 DFQATT, CDR2 SNEGSKA (reference sequence). The DNA of the CDR3 is TGCAGTGCTAGCTCGGCCACTGAAGCTTTCTTT. Its translation is CSASSATEAFF.

This chain joins TRBV15 and TRBJ2-1; 12 nucleotides line up with TRBD2. Losses at the gene ends were 3 bases for V and 8 bases for J; bases not matched to a gene: 17. The CDR3 sequence is 19 residues long. The germline gives CDR1 LNHNV, CDR2 YYDKDF (reference sequence). CDR3 in amino acids: CATSSKTSGRSAARHEQFF. The CDR3 DNA reads TGTGCCACCAGCAGTAAGACTAGCGGGAGATCCGCTGCTCGCCATGAGCAGTTCTTC. Combining the CDR3 with reference TRBV15 and TRBJ2-1 gives the whole variable domain DAMVIQNPRYQVTQFGKPVTLSCSQTLNHNVMYWYQQKSSQAPKLLFHYYDKDFNNEADTPDNFQSRRPNTSFCFLDIRSPGLGDTAMYLCATSSKTSGRSAARHEQFFGPGTRLTVL.

This chain uses TRBV29-1 with TRBJ2-1; 9 bases fit TRBD2. CDR1 and CDR2 (germline): SQVTM, ANQGSEA. With 5 bases clipped from V and 8 bases from J, the junction kept 7 bases outside the gene matches. This CDR3 has 13 residues. The CDR3 reads CSVPSGRFDEQFF. The DNA for the CDR3 is TGCAGCGTTCCAAGCGGGAGGTTCGATGAGCAGTTCTTC.

The rearrangement links TRBV18 to TRBJ2-7; tentatively, D is TRBD1 (6 bases). Germline V gene data show CDR1 as KGHSH and CDR2 as LQKENI. The CDR3 contains 17 residues. Trimming left V 6 bases short and J 0 bases short, with 21 bases between. The CDR3 coding sequence is TGTGCCAGCTCGTCGCTCGGACAGCAAAACTACTCCTACGAGCAGTACTTC. Encoded protein: CASSSLGQQNYSYEQYF.

The gene calls are TRBV6-1 and TRBJ2-7, with 7 bases matching TRBD1. The germline V gene encodes CDR1 MNHNS and CDR2 SASEGT. J lost 4 bases, V lost 4 bases, and 4 bases had no gene match. This CDR3 contains 13 residues. The CDR3 bases are TGTGCCAGCAGTGCTGACAGGGAGTACGAGCAGTACTTC. Residues: CASSADREYEQYF.

The rearrangement links TRBV11-3 to TRBJ2-3; 8 positions agree with TRBD2. Germline CDR1 SGHNT, CDR2 YENEEA. Trimming took 6 bases from V and 2 from J; bases not matched to a gene: 13. The CDR3 spans 17 residues. Here the CDR3 DNA reads TGTGCCAGCAGATTTAGGGGTTTTAGCGGGACCACAGATACGCAGTATTTT. Its translation is CASRFRGFSGTTDTQYF.